This T cell receptor (beta chain) was captured in a study of blood T cells in healthy people across ages. Alongside a J-beta primer mix, a sample-barcoded 5' primer served in a second PCR lasting about 7 to 11 cycles. In TCRdb, the 5' RACE reads were re-called with MiXCR into one record per CDR3 protein. The sample contains about 700,000 distinct CDR3 sequences, approximately 29% of which appear only once. Drawing of peripheral blood yielded 7.5 to 10 milliliters from each donor. This clonotype was found many times. The antigen is undetermined. From germline, CDR1 is SGHRS and CDR2 YFSETQ. The CDR3 runs 16 residues. Trimming removed 3 bases at V and 8 bases at J, with 23 bases between. Findings and limits, study-wide: Naive T cell percentage showed a strong correlation with the diversity of TCR beta. Measured against age, TCR beta diversity per million T cells decreased in a roughly linear manner.

The V and J genes are TRBV5-1 and TRBJ1-2; perhaps TRBD1 as D (5 bases). Source material: blood. The source of this sequence is a woman over 75 in good health. CDR3 protein: CASSSSGTEPYAGYTF. Here the CDR3 DNA reads TGCGCCAGCAGCTCGTCCGGGACGGAACCCTATGCGGGCTACACCTTC.